This entry lists 15 T cell receptor beta chains sequenced from one sample in a study of human T cells and chemical hapten exposure. Time point of the sample: patch test 1, 2 weeks after DPC sensitization. Treatment of the sample: therapeutic diphenylcyclopropenone sensitization with weekly scalp DPC. TCRdb reanalysed the RACE reads using MiXCR and keeps one entry per CDR3 protein. The sample has under 450,000 distinct CDR3 sequences; more than 4.5% are singletons. The source was whole blood, collected in connection with sensitization to the hapten diphenylcyclopropenone (DPC). The receptors shown here come from a woman aged 50 to 60 with alopecia areata. Some clones in this sample may be carry-over from other donors' samples.

In this sample, this clonotype turned up many times. This sequence joins TRBV12-3 or TRBV12-4 and TRBJ1-2; 7 bases are shared with TRBD1. The V gene end was trimmed by 7 bases and the J gene end by 6 bases; junction bases not matched to a gene: 11. This CDR3 comprises 14 residues. The CDR3 here is CASTYSTGLNGYTF. CDR3 DNA sequence: TGTGCCAGCACATACTCGACAGGGTTAAATGGCTACACCTTC.

Ten or more counts support this clonotype. The chain links TRBV24-1 to TRBJ2-1; the D is unclear. This CDR3 is 18 amino acids long. CDR1 is KGHDR, CDR2 SFDVKD, per germline. The ends were cut back, 3 bases at V and 0 bases at J, with 17 bases in the middle. CDR3: CATSDNTALSASYNEQFF. The CDR3 DNA sequence: TGTGCCACCAGTGATAATACCGCGCTCTCTGCCTCCTACAATGAGCAGTTCTTC.

This clonotype was counted at least ten times. V and J are TRBV11-3 and TRBJ2-1, with TRBD1 matching 9 bases. Germline CDR1 and CDR2: SGHNT and YENEEA. The J segment lost 6 bases and the V segment lost 3 bases, leaving 6 bases of the junction unmatched. The CDR3 sequence is 15 residues long. As DNA, the CDR3 is TGTGCCAGCAGCTTGTCAGGGACAGGGAGCAATGAGCAGTTCTTC. Encoded protein: CASSLSGTGSNEQFF.

The V and J genes are TRBV27 and TRBJ2-2; a weak D match, TRBD1 (5 bases). The CDR3 length is 14 residues. Trimming removed 6 bases at V and 3 bases at J, with 11 bases between. CDR1 is MNHEY, CDR2 SMNVEV, per germline (reference sequence). Here the CDR3 DNA reads TGTGCCAGCAGATCCGTAGGGGACACCGGGGAGCTGTTTTTT. It specifies CASRSVGDTGELFF.

This clonotype showed up many times. The chain couples TRBV5-1 to TRBJ2-3; D might be TRBD1 (5 bases). V was shortened by 2 bases and J by 1 base, with 14 bases between the two germline ends. The germline CDR1 and CDR2 sequences are SGHRS and YFSETQ. This CDR3 is 16 amino acids long. CDR3 sequence reads: CASSFRAGKGTDTQYF. DNA for the CDR3: TGCGCCAGCAGCTTCCGCGCAGGGAAGGGCACAGATACGCAGTATTTT.

This clonotype occurred many times. The chain recombines TRBV29-1 with TRBJ1-4; no clear D. CDR3 size: 13 residues. Germline CDR1 reads SQVTM; CDR2 reads ANQGSEA. V was pared by 4 bases and J by 6 bases, with 12 bases between. The CDR3 DNA sequence: TGCAGCGTTGGCGAAGGCTTGGATGAAAAACTGTTTTTT. Translated, it gives CSVGEGLDEKLFF.

This clonotype was counted at least ten times. This rearrangement joins TRBV5-1 to TRBJ2-1; D possibly matches TRBD1 or TRBD2 (5 bases each). The CDR3 has 11 amino acids. V was shortened by 7 bases and J by 15 bases, with 17 bases between the two germline ends. CDR1 and CDR2 from the germline V gene are SGHRS and YFSETQ. CDR3 bases: TGCGCCAGCGGCCATCTGGGACGGCTGTTCTTC. This codes for CASGHLGRLFF.

The sample holds many counts of this clonotype. This rearrangement joins TRBV28 to TRBJ2-5, with D perhaps TRBD1 (6 bases). The V end was cut by 4 bases, the J end by 3 bases, with 18 bases between. Germline V CDR1 and CDR2: MDHEN, SYDVKM. This CDR3 is built from 16 residues. The CDR3 spells CASSYPRDTEEETQYF. The CDR3 DNA follows: TGTGCCAGCAGTTACCCTAGGGACACAGAAGAAGAGACCCAGTACTTC.

This clonotype was detected ten times or more. The chain is built from TRBV5-1 and TRBJ2-5; D may be TRBD1 (6 bases). Deletions cut 4 bases from V and 4 bases from J, with 20 bases between. Looked up from germline, CDR1 is SGHRS and CDR2 is YFSETQ. CDR3 length: 16 residues. This CDR3 reads CASSPDSYRSLETQYF. CDR3 in DNA: TGCGCCAGCAGCCCGGACAGCTATCGCTCGTTAGAGACCCAGTACTTC.

There are many counts of this clonotype. The J gene is TRBJ2-1, the V gene TRBV29-1; D is possibly TRBD1 or TRBD2 (5 bases each). V lost 5 bases to trimming and J lost 5 bases, with 16 bases between them. The CDR3 extends over 14 amino acids. Germline V CDR1 and CDR2: SQVTM, ANQGSEA. CDR3 nucleotides: TGCAGCGTTCGATTTCCGGGACCGAACAATGAGCAGTTCTTC. It yields the protein CSVRFPGPNNEQFF.

This clonotype has only a few counts. The rearrangement links TRBV30 to TRBJ2-4; no reliable D call. CDR3 length: 15 residues. The germline V gene has CDR1 GTSNPN and CDR2 SVGIG (reference sequence). Trimming pared 4 bases from V and 0 bases from J, leaving 13 bases between. The CDR3 here is CAWNPPLLAKNIQYF. Written as DNA, the CDR3 is TGTGCCTGGAACCCCCCCTTATTAGCCAAAAACATTCAGTACTTC. Based on the CDR3 plus reference TRBV30 and TRBJ2-4, the full variable domain is SQTIHQWPATLVQPVGSPLSLECTVEGTSNPNLYWYRQAAGRGLQLLFYSVGIGQISSEVPQNLSASRPQDRQFILSSKKLLLSDSGFYLCAWNPPLLAKNIQYFGAGTRLSVL.

At least ten counts were recorded for this clonotype. V and J are TRBV12-3 or TRBV12-4 and TRBJ1-2; D might be TRBD1 (5 bases). This CDR3 is 13 amino acids long. V was pared by 1 base and J by 8 bases, with 11 bases between. In DNA, the CDR3 is TGTGCCAGCAGTTTAGGAGGGGTTCAAGGCTACACCTTC. Translating it yields CASSLGGVQGYTF.

This sequence joins TRBV3-1 and TRBJ1-6; D might be TRBD1 (5 bases). The CDR3 sequence is 16 residues long. The V gene lost 1 base and the J gene lost 0 bases, with 7 bases spanning the gap. CDR1 is LGHDT and CDR2 is YNNKEL in the germline V gene (reference sequence). The CDR3 DNA sequence: TGTGCCAGCAGCCAAGTTGGGGGCTCCTATAATTCACCCCTCCACTTT. Amino acids: CASSQVGGSYNSPLHF.

Many counts were recorded for this clonotype. The chain has TRBV5-5 and TRBJ2-3; 12 nucleotides match TRBD1. J was trimmed by 2 bases and V by 4 bases; bases with no gene match: 5. The germline CDR1 and CDR2 sequences are SGHKS and YYEKEE (reference sequence). This CDR3 contains 16 residues. CDR3 nucleotide sequence: TGTGCCAGCAGCGGGGACAGGGGGCCCGACACAGATACGCAGTATTTT. This encodes CASSGDRGPDTDTQYF.

This chain uses TRBV10-3 with TRBJ2-2; 9 bases fit TRBD1. CDR1 and CDR2 (germline): ENHRY, SYGVKD. Trimming cost V 2 bases and J 7 bases; bases outside gene matches: 8. This CDR3 region has 16 residues. The CDR3 DNA is TGTGCCATCAGTGAGCCGCGGGACAGGGCCAGCGGGGAGCTGTTTTTT. Amino acid sequence: CAISEPRDRASGELFF.